This T cell receptor beta chain emerged from a study of blood T cell repertoires in COVID-19. Study as a whole: The study drew acute and convalescent COVID-19 samples from the United States, Italy and Spain. Nucleic acid was either cDNA or gDNA, and it came from T cells, B-cell-depleted T cells, or PBMCs.

CDR3 length: 17 amino acids. The germline V gene has CDR1 LGHNA and CDR2 YSLEER. Under the authors' procedure: Reference gene primer amplification in the assay estimated nucleated cell counts. Profiled with immunoSEQ multiplex PCR; TCRdb holds only in-frame clones, not every one. The V and J calls and clone size were taken over from that table, and D and trimming were inferred from the DNA. The table records under 50,000 clones, 80% to 90% of them present only once. As concerns this clone: An end of the junction does not agree with germline; a read error may underlie this. Other nucleotide sequences from this sample produce the same CDR3.

The chain couples TRBV4-3 to TRBJ2-1, with D possibly being TRBD1 (6 bases). The TCR sequence derives from a woman aged 40 to 49 with acute or convalescent COVID-19. Sequenced material: peripheral blood. The DNA for the CDR3 is TGCGCCAGCAGCCAATTTATGGGGGCAACTACGTACAATGAGCAATTCTTC. Translating gives CASSQFMGATTYNEQFF.